The 30 T cell receptor beta chains presented below share a single source sample, sequenced in a study of T cells in Graves' hyperthyroidism and ophthalmopathy. Amplified TCR beta CDR3 regions came from RNA transcripts. TCR CDR3 underwent first-round RT-PCR with the HTBI primer set. TCRdb processed the multiplex PCR reads anew with MiXCR; each CDR3 protein has one entry. The sample lists 390,000 or so distinct CDR3 sequences, about 15% occurring once. Sequenced: blood. The source of these receptors is a man aged 18-30 years with Graves' ophthalmopathy.

The V and J genes are TRBV19 and TRBJ2-7; TRBD1 or TRBD2 may be the D gene (5 bases each). The CDR3 extends over 14 amino acids. Germline assignment: CDR1 LNHDA and CDR2 SQIVND (reference sequence). The V end was cut by 5 bases, the J end by 2 bases, with 13 bases between. CDR3 nucleotides: TGTGCCAGTAGTCCCGGGACGGACGCCTACGAGCAGTACTTC. This sequence encodes CASSPGTDAYEQYF. Full variable domain (outside the CDR3, taken from reference TRBV19 and TRBJ2-7): DGGITQSPKYLFRKEGQNVTLSCEQNLNHDAMYWYRQDPGQGLRLIYYSQIVNDFQKGDIAEGYSVSREKKESFPLTVTSAQKNPTAFYLCASSPGTDAYEQYFGPGTRLTVT.

This clonotype was observed at least ten times. The J gene is TRBJ1-2, the V gene TRBV6-1; TRBD1 agrees at 11 bases. V lost 3 bases and J lost 8; bases outside the gene matches: 5. Germline V gene data show CDR1 as MNHNS and CDR2 as SASEGT. The CDR3 has 14 amino acids. CDR3 residues: CASSEGQGERGYTF. CDR3 nucleotides: TGTGCCAGCAGTGAGGGACAGGGGGAAAGGGGCTACACCTTC.

Ten or more counts support this clonotype. V gene TRBV11-2 combines with J gene TRBJ1-1, with 10 bases fitting TRBD1. Germline assignment: CDR1 SGHAT and CDR2 FQNNGV. The CDR3 is 15 residues long. V gave up 3 bases and J gave up 1 base; unmatched junction bases: 2. In DNA form, the CDR3 reads TGTGCCAGCAGCTTGTGGACAGGGGGGAACACTGAAGCTTTCTTT. Its translation: CASSLWTGGNTEAFF.

This clonotype was detected only a few times. V gene TRBV6-1 combines with J gene TRBJ2-2, with 9 bases lining up with TRBD1. Per germline, CDR1 MNHNS and CDR2 SASEGT. J gave up 3 bases and V 6 bases, and 5 bases lay outside the gene matches. This CDR3 spans 15 amino acids. The CDR3 region is CASRAGQGYTGELFF. The CDR3, as DNA: TGTGCCAGCAGAGCCGGACAGGGGTACACCGGGGAGCTGTTTTTT.

The chain has TRBV11-2 and TRBJ2-1, with TRBD2 matching 10 bases. Germline-derived CDR1 and CDR2 are SGHAT and FQNNGV. This CDR3 is 22 amino acids long. V shed 3 bases, J shed 3 bases, and the junction held 23 bases outside the gene matches. CDR3 sequence reads: CASSFTRLAGEARGALYNEQFF. The CDR3 DNA reads as TGTGCCAGCAGCTTTACCCGCCTAGCGGGAGAGGCGCGGGGGGCCCTCTACAATGAGCAGTTCTTC.

Ten or more counts support this clonotype. The chain is built from TRBV10-3 and TRBJ1-1; TRBD1 is a possible D gene (5 bases). Per the germline V gene, CDR1 is ENHRY and CDR2 is SYGVKD. Trimming left V 6 bases short and J 0 bases short, with 8 bases between. The CDR3 runs 13 residues. The CDR3 loop reads CAIRQDLNTEAFF. The CDR3 DNA is TGTGCCATCAGACAGGACCTGAACACTGAAGCTTTCTTT.

The chain employs TRBV7-8 and TRBJ2-6; 8 nucleotides match TRBD1. This CDR3 spans 21 amino acids. Trimming took 1 base from V and 0 from J; bases not matched to a gene: 14. CDR1 and CDR2 (germline): SGHVS, FQNEAQ. The CDR3 DNA is TGTGCCAGCAGCTTAGTCTATGGACAGGGCATATCGCACTCTGGGGCCAACGTCCTGACTTTC. Translated, it gives CASSLVYGQGISHSGANVLTF.

There are many counts of this clonotype. V usage is TRBV24-1 and J usage is TRBJ2-7, with D tentatively TRBD2 (5 bases). In germline, CDR1 is KGHDR, CDR2 SFDVKD. The CDR3 spans 13 residues. V was shortened by 3 bases and J by 2 bases, with 7 bases between the two germline ends. CDR3 loop: CATSDGLAYEQYF. The CDR3 region has the DNA TGTGCCACCAGTGATGGACTGGCCTACGAGCAGTACTTC.

This clonotype was counted at least ten times. The CDR3 sequence is CASMEGYTF. The DNA for the CDR3 is TGTGCCAGCATGGAGGGCTACACCTTC. The chain is built from TRBV2 and TRBJ1-2; D unclear. Germline CDR1 and CDR2: SNHLY and FYNNEI. V lost 7 bases and J lost 8, with 5 bases in between. This CDR3 region has 9 residues.

This clonotype was recorded many times. Germline and junction disagree at one end, which may indicate a read error. The CDR3 protein is CASSLSPGHGILF. CDR3 bases: TGTGCCAGCAGTTTATCACCGGGACACGGGATCCTCTTC. The J gene is TRBJ2-1, the V gene TRBV28; TRBD1 is a possible D gene (6 bases). Germline V gives CDR1 MDHEN, CDR2 SYDVKM. The CDR3 spans 13 residues.

The chain uses TRBV11-2 and TRBJ2-3; D is perhaps TRBD2 (6 bases). CDR1 and CDR2 (germline): SGHAT, FQNNGV. The CDR3 is 15 residues long. V gave up 2 bases and J gave up 2 bases, with 11 bases separating them. The CDR3, as DNA: TGTGCCAGCAGCTTAACGCGGGGACTCACAGATACGCAGTATTTT. Translation gives CASSLTRGLTDTQYF.

This clonotype has ten or more counts. This rearrangement joins TRBV20-1 to TRBJ2-5; 8 bases align to TRBD1. Germline-derived CDR1 and CDR2 are DFQATT and SNEGSKA (reference sequence). CDR3 length: 14 amino acids. V was clipped by 6 bases and J by 1 base; unmatched bases: 7. In nucleotides, the CDR3 is TGCAGTGCCATGCCGACAGGGGTCCAAGAGACCCAGTACTTC. This codes for CSAMPTGVQETQYF.

As to this clonotype: A much more abundant neighbour one base away suggests this may be a read error. The chain is built from TRBV6-5 and TRBJ2-5, with 8 bases aligning to TRBD1. The CDR3 sequence is 15 residues long. The germline gives CDR1 MNHEY, CDR2 SVGAGI. The CDR3, as DNA: TGTGCCAGCAGTGACTCAGGGGGCGCGGCGGAGACCCAGTACTTC. It specifies CASSDSGGAAETQYF.

The table lists this clonotype with many counts. CDR3 protein: CASSLLSSGGANEQFF. DNA for the CDR3: TGTGCCAGCAGTTTACTGTCCAGCGGGGGGGCCAATGAGCAGTTCTTC. This chain links TRBV12-3 or TRBV12-4 with TRBJ2-1; 10 bases map to TRBD2. The ends lost 2 bases at V and 6 bases at J; junction bases unmatched: 7. The CDR3 consists of 16 residues.

This clonotype was seen more than once but under ten times. This chain joins TRBV7-9 and TRBJ1-4; TRBD1 agrees at 7 bases. Germline CDR1 and CDR2: SEHNR and FQNEAQ (reference sequence). There are 14 residues in the CDR3. The junction had 3 bases not matched to a gene; V was cut back by 4 bases and J by 4 bases. CDR3 nucleotides: TGTGCCAGCAGCTCGGGACAGAGTAATGAAAAACTGTTTTTT. As protein: CASSSGQSNEKLFF.

This clonotype came up many times. The V and J genes are TRBV11-2 and TRBJ1-2; no firm D call. Trimming removed 6 bases from V and 1 base from J, with 9 bases in between. The CDR3 length is 13 residues. Germline V gene lookup returns CDR1 SGHAT and CDR2 FQNNGV. CDR3 sequence: CASSTSFNYGYTF. Written as DNA, the CDR3 is TGTGCCAGCAGTACATCCTTTAACTATGGCTACACCTTC.

This clonotype was observed many times. The CDR3 protein is CASSPPGLGETQYF. In nucleotides, the CDR3 is TGTGCCAGCTCACCACCAGGGTTGGGGGAGACCCAGTACTTC. The chain recombines TRBV18 with TRBJ2-5; D gene uncertain. V gave up 0 bases and J gave up 5 bases, with 10 bases separating them. The CDR3 contains 14 residues. The V gene's germline CDR1 is KGHSH and CDR2 LQKENI.

This clonotype has ten or more counts. This CDR3 is CASSLRRGYEQYF. The CDR3 coding sequence is TGTGCCAGCAGTTTACGGCGGGGCTACGAGCAGTACTTC. This chain links TRBV27 with TRBJ2-7, with D tentatively TRBD2 (6 bases). Germline V gives CDR1 MNHEY, CDR2 SMNVEV (reference sequence). CDR3 size: 13 residues. Trimming shortened V by 2 bases and J by 3 bases, and 8 bases separated the two germline ends.

This clonotype was counted many times. The CDR3 DNA reads as TGCAGTGCGTCGGGACACTTAAACATTCAGTACTTC. It specifies CSASGHLNIQYF. The gene calls are TRBV20-1 and TRBJ2-4, with D possibly being TRBD1 (6 bases). Germline V gives CDR1 DFQATT, CDR2 SNEGSKA (reference sequence). CDR3 length: 12 amino acids. V shed 6 bases and J shed 6 bases, with 12 bases lying between them.

This clonotype has a handful of counts. The chain has TRBV11-2 and TRBJ2-2, with D perhaps assigned TRBD1 or TRBD2 (5 bases each). V was pared by 2 bases and J by 3 bases, with 19 bases between. Per the germline V gene, CDR1 is SGHAT and CDR2 is FQNNGV. CDR3 length: 18 residues. The CDR3 region has the DNA TGTGCCAGCAGCTTACTGGGACGGACTCGCGGTTACACCGGGGAGCTGTTTTTT. As protein: CASSLLGRTRGYTGELFF.

This clonotype has at least ten counts. CDR3 protein: CASSQSTGLDTDTQYF. The CDR3 DNA reads as TGTGCCAGCAGTCAATCAACAGGGCTGGACACAGATACGCAGTATTTT. V and J are TRBV6-1 and TRBJ2-3; maybe TRBD1 (6 bases). V gave up 5 bases and J gave up 2 bases, with 17 bases separating them. This CDR3 contains 16 residues. CDR1 and CDR2 from the germline V gene are MNHNS and SASEGT.

This clonotype was seen many times. The V and J genes are TRBV6-5 and TRBJ2-7; a weak D match, TRBD1 (5 bases). The CDR3 covers 14 residues. V lost 0 bases, J lost 3 bases, and 9 bases lay in between. Germline CDR1 is MNHEY and CDR2 is SVGAGI. The CDR3 sequence: CASSYSGQIYEQYF. The CDR3 DNA is TGTGCCAGCAGTTACTCTGGACAAATCTACGAGCAGTACTTC.

This chain links TRBV11-2 with TRBJ2-1, with 11 positions matching TRBD2. Germline CDR1 reads SGHAT; CDR2 reads FQNNGV. CDR3 length equals 17 residues. The junction had 6 bases not matched to a gene; V was cut back by 0 bases and J by 5 bases. CDR3 in amino acids: CASSLETNSGGDNEQFF. The CDR3 DNA reads TGTGCCAGCAGCTTAGAGACTAATAGCGGGGGGGACAATGAGCAGTTCTTC.

The chain has TRBV19 and TRBJ1-4; unclear D gene. Germline values: CDR1 LNHDA, CDR2 SQIVND (reference sequence). V gave up 6 bases and J gave up 3 bases, with 11 bases separating them. The CDR3 contains 14 residues. The CDR3 is CASSDGVANEKLFF. The CDR3 region has the DNA TGTGCCAGTAGCGACGGAGTTGCTAATGAAAAACTGTTTTTT.

At least ten counts were recorded for this clonotype. The J gene is TRBJ2-1, the V gene TRBV30; no definite D call. V was shortened by 2 bases and J by 6 bases, with 8 bases between the two germline ends. Germline values: CDR1 GTSNPN, CDR2 SVGIG (reference sequence). The CDR3 has 12 amino acids. The CDR3 spells CAWSPRFNEQFF. CDR3 DNA sequence: TGTGCCTGGAGTCCCCGCTTCAATGAGCAGTTCTTC.

This clonotype was observed at least ten times. The CDR3, as DNA: TGTGCCACCAGTGACACCGGTGCGGGGCCAGAGACCCAGTACTTC. Translated, it gives CATSDTGAGPETQYF. The V call is TRBV24-1, the J call TRBJ2-5; the D gene is possibly TRBD2 (6 bases). V was shortened by 4 bases and J by 4 bases, with 15 bases between the two germline ends. This CDR3 region has 15 residues. The germline CDR1 and CDR2 sequences are KGHDR and SFDVKD.

This clonotype showed up many times. The CDR3 nucleotides read TGTGCCAGCAGCTCCCAAGGTTATGGCTACACCTTC. Amino acid sequence: CASSSQGYGYTF. The V and J genes are TRBV7-8 and TRBJ1-2, with D uncertain. The germline V gene has CDR1 SGHVS and CDR2 FQNEAQ. Between the trimmed V and J ends, which lost 4 bases and 5 bases, there was a span of 8 bases. CDR3 length equals 12 residues.

Comment on this clonotype: A read error may be the cause here, since a much bigger clone is one base away. The V call is TRBV9, the J call TRBJ1-2, with TRBD1 identical over 9 bases. This CDR3 comprises 17 residues. Germline CDR1 SGDLS, CDR2 YYNGEE. For the CDR3, the DNA is TGTGCCAGCAGCCCACCCACCGGGACAGGGACCAACTATAGCTACACCTTC. The encoded protein is CASSPPTGTGTNYSYTF.

This clonotype was observed many times. The chain joins TRBV7-2 to TRBJ2-7, with D possibly TRBD1 on 5 matching bases. This CDR3 has 16 residues. The V gene's germline CDR1 is SGHTA and CDR2 FQGNSA. V was clipped by 5 bases and J by 6 bases, with 23 bases between them. The CDR3 protein is CASSQMSAGSSSEQYF. The CDR3 region has the DNA TGTGCCAGCAGCCAAATGTCCGCAGGGTCCTCGTCCGAGCAGTACTTC.

The count of this clonotype is one. A much larger clone lies one base from this, so it may be a read error. This chain uses TRBV6-2 or TRBV6-3 with TRBJ1-4; no reliable D call. Trimming cost V 8 bases and J 5 bases, with 12 bases left between them. CDR3 length: 13 amino acids. Germline lookup yields CDR1 MNHEY and CDR2 SVGEGT. The CDR3 DNA is TGTGCCAGCCCGTCGTGGGGAAATGAAAAACTGTTTTTT. This translates into CASPSWGNEKLFF.